This section outlines one T cell receptor beta chain sequence together with its context. The antigen is unknown. The sample is drawn from a study of cytomegalovirus exposure and HLA in healthy donors. PCR employed 60 Vbeta and 13 Jbeta primers. TCRdb's copy holds only in-frame clones and misses some; the assay was immunoSEQ multiplex PCR. The repertoire consists of 85,000 to 110,000 clones, with around three quarters occurring once and the leading ten covering about a tenth. From germline, CDR1 is PRHDT and CDR2 FYEKMQ (reference sequence). The V and J ends lost 5 bases and 3 bases, in that order; junction bases with no gene match: 2. The CDR3 totals 13 residues. Broader study findings: Reports indicated that the classifier achieved high specificity and sensitivity in diagnosing cytomegalovirus status. Later, an analysis showed that TCR beta chains associated with HLA were more clonally expanded than others that were equally common. The study labeled more than 150 TCR beta chains cytomegalovirus-associated.

This sequence was found in a woman aged 18 to 35 in good health and CMV-seropositive. The V gene is TRBV13, the J gene TRBJ1-2; 8 bases are a match to TRBD1. The sample taken for sequencing was PBMCs. The CDR3, as DNA: TGTGCCAGCAGCCAACAGGGGGACTATGGCTACACCTTC. Amino acid sequence: CASSQQGDYGYTF. The full variable domain, in which reference TRBV13 and TRBJ1-2 provide the parts outside the CDR3, is AAGVIQSPRHLIKEKRETATLKCYPIPRHDTVYWYQQGPGQDPQFLISFYEKMQSDKGSIPDRFSAQQFSDYHSELNMSSLELGDSALYFCASSQQGDYGYTFGSGTRLTVV.